Presented here are 5 T cell receptor beta chains from one specimen sequenced in a study of blood T cell repertoires in COVID-19. This table comes from immunoSEQ multiplex PCR, and its TCRdb copy is limited to in-frame clones, with some not included. The data show about 240,000 clones, approximately 85% seen once. Input material: peripheral blood. Receptors were obtained from a woman in her fifties or sixties with active or convalescent COVID-19.

The V call is TRBV11-3, the J call TRBJ2-1; 7 nucleotides match TRBD1. Unmatched junction bases numbered 8, after V lost 2 bases and J lost 4 bases. CDR3 length: 16 amino acids. The germline V gene encodes CDR1 SGHNT and CDR2 YENEEA. CDR3 bases: TGTGCCAGCAGCTTAAGTCGGGACAGCCCTTACAATGAGCAGTTCTTC. As protein: CASSLSRDSPYNEQFF.

The V and J genes are TRBV6-6 and TRBJ1-2; a weak D match, TRBD1 (5 bases). The CDR3 loop spans 13 amino acids. V gave up 6 bases and J gave up 6 bases, with 14 bases separating them. Germline V gene data show CDR1 as MNHNY and CDR2 as SVGAGI (reference sequence). This chain's CDR3 is CASRGAQLDGYTF. CDR3 sequence (DNA): TGTGCCAGCAGAGGGGCGCAGTTAGATGGCTACACCTTC.

The chain has TRBV12-3 or TRBV12-4 and TRBJ2-4; 7 nucleotides match TRBD1. Trimming removed 6 bases from V and 9 bases from J; junction bases left unmatched: 8. This CDR3 region has 13 residues. The CDR3 region has the DNA TGTGCCAGCAGGCTGACAGGGTTTGGCATTCAGTACTTC. Its translation: CASRLTGFGIQYF.

This clone was counted only a few times. The rearrangement links TRBV9 to TRBJ2-6; D is perhaps TRBD1 (6 bases). With 0 bases removed from V and 10 bases from J, the gap between germline ends came to 14 bases. The CDR3 covers 15 residues. Germline loops: CDR1 SGDLS, CDR2 YYNGEE. The CDR3 DNA reads TGTGCCAGCAGCGTAGGCGGACAGAGTTATAACGTCCTGACTTTC. It is translated as CASSVGGQSYNVLTF.

The CDR3 bases are TGTGCCATCAGTGGGTTTTCGGGGGTCGGCACTGAAGCTTTCTTT. Its translation: CAISGFSGVGTEAFF. This chain uses TRBV10-3 with TRBJ1-1, with D perhaps TRBD1 (5 bases). The CDR3 is made up of 15 amino acids. The germline CDR1 and CDR2 sequences are ENHRY and SYGVKD. The ends were cut back, 4 bases at V and 4 bases at J, with 16 bases in the middle.